A selection of T cell receptor beta chains follows, all from one sample in a study of vaccination and CD4 T cells after COVID-19. A single record per CDR3 protein comes from TCRdb applying MiXCR to the PCR reads. The sample shows 9,500 to 14,000 distinct CDR3 sequences, around 26% of them seen only once. These receptors' antigens are unknown. The sample comprised cultured CD4+ T cells from blood. The source is a human donor with COVID-19. Both conserved end residues are trimmed from each CDR3. A D gene is named only where the DNA matches it firmly. Some rows mark clone size as missing; the rest say once, few, many or name a class of expanded clone.

J gene,clone size,D gene,V gene,CDR3 protein
TRBJ2-7,NA,NA,TRBV6-1,ASCQQQGRQY
TRBJ1-2,NA,TRBD1,TRBV6-1,ASSDARSGGDGYT
TRBJ2-7,few,NA,TRBV20-1,SANTGGSSYEQY
TRBJ1-6,few,NA,TRBV25-1,ASSDRKGRNNSPLH
TRBJ2-7,NA,NA,TRBV15,ATSRRQSSSYEQY
TRBJ2-5,NA,NA,TRBV19,ASSGGGIQETQY
TRBJ2-7,NA,NA,TRBV10-3,SAGRSLVQY
TRBJ2-5,large,NA,TRBV20-1,SASRVGGFSGETQY
TRBJ1-6,once,NA,TRBV28,ASSLSDHLNSPLH
TRBJ1-1,NA,NA,TRBV7-8,ASSLTAGNTEAF
TRBJ2-3,once,TRBD2,TRBV6-2/TRBV6-3,ASSYPSGNTDTQY
TRBJ1-2,few,NA,TRBV7-8,ASSTKVEGYNYGYT
TRBJ2-5,NA,NA,TRBV14,ASSQWLGNIQETQY
TRBJ2-1,few,TRBD1,TRBV9,ASSVEPTGKTDEQF
TRBJ2-1,NA,TRBD2,TRBV5-8,ASSGWGLADNEQF
TRBJ1-2,NA,TRBD1,TRBV20-1,SARAARTGPYGYT
TRBJ1-1,NA,TRBD1,TRBV27,ASSPSRTGNTEAF
TRBJ2-2,NA,TRBD2,TRBV6-1,ASRGLARGELF
TRBJ2-5,NA,NA,TRBV2,ASSPQGVSETQY
TRBJ2-1,NA,NA,TRBV20-1,SAFGTSYNEQF
TRBJ2-7,NA,NA,TRBV11-1,ASSPRDWGMNEQY
TRBJ1-5,NA,NA,TRBV10-3,AISAGHRIEPQH
TRBJ2-5,few,TRBD2,TRBV20-1,SASSASGEQETQY
TRBJ1-5,few,NA,TRBV6-5,ASSYLGFSRPQH
TRBJ1-1,NA,NA,TRBV9,ASSVGGAVGTEAF
TRBJ1-3,NA,NA,TRBV30,AWSVQSTSGNTIY
TRBJ1-1,NA,NA,TRBV18,ASTGQKNTEAF
TRBJ2-5,NA,NA,TRBV5-4,ASSPGTPTQTQY
TRBJ2-5,NA,TRBD2,TRBV7-2,ASSPPGTRLTQY
TRBJ2-7,NA,NA,TRBV30,AVGGRAYEQY
TRBJ2-7,NA,TRBD1,TRBV6-1,ASSGRDRQAYEQY
TRBJ1-4,NA,NA,TRBV30,AWSKLSGGREKLF
TRBJ2-3,NA,NA,TRBV6-5,ASSYDRIADTQY
TRBJ1-2,few,NA,TRBV6-5,ASSFGQYGYT
TRBJ2-1,NA,NA,TRBV23-1,ASSPRLCERARDEQF
TRBJ2-7,few,NA,TRBV7-2,ASSLAGSYEQY
TRBJ2-3,few,TRBD2,TRBV20-1,SARVLAGRDTQY
TRBJ2-7,NA,TRBD2,TRBV20-1,SARTTTSGGHYEQY
TRBJ2-3,few,NA,TRBV6-2/TRBV6-3,ASSYLGGPYSRTQY
TRBJ1-4,NA,TRBD1,TRBV10-3,AISSTGKTEKLF
TRBJ1-2,NA,NA,TRBV6-1,ASSVTGYYGYT
TRBJ1-5,few,NA,TRBV30,AWSSSTTEPQH
TRBJ1-1,NA,NA,TRBV28,ASTRLAPPEAF
TRBJ1-5,NA,NA,TRBV6-5,ASSYNSDSNQPQH
TRBJ2-3,NA,TRBD2,TRBV20-1,SARGLGGTDTQY
TRBJ1-2,few,TRBD1,TRBV7-2,ASSFGQGNYGYT
TRBJ2-7,medium-sized,TRBD1,TRBV7-6,ASSSNPGQGAREQY
TRBJ2-5,NA,NA,TRBV3-1,ASRGETQY
TRBJ2-1,NA,TRBD2,TRBV7-2,ASSSFSGGASPF
TRBJ1-4,once,NA,TRBV12-3/TRBV12-4,ASSFSGENEKLF
TRBJ1-1,NA,NA,TRBV29-1,SVEEGPAGWTEAF
TRBJ2-3,NA,NA,TRBV18,ASSDAGGTTDTQY
TRBJ1-1,NA,NA,TRBV6-1,ASSAIRTDLNTEAF